Listed below are T cell receptor beta chains from one sample, sequenced in a study of cytomegalovirus exposure and HLA in healthy donors. TCRdb's copy holds only in-frame clones and misses some; the assay was immunoSEQ multiplex PCR. Among some 93,000 clones listed, around a tenth were seen once. Input material: PBMCs. The receptor source for this set is a man aged 45-65 years in good health and CMV-seropositive. CDR3s include the opening cysteine and the closing phenylalanine or tryptophan.

TRBJ2-5,TRBV9,CASSVGSRTAGETQYF
TRBJ1-6,TRBV28,CASSPNNSPLHF
TRBJ1-1,TRBV30,CAWAPQGIWPRYTEAFF
TRBJ1-2,TRBV28,CASSAPVGQDFDGYTF
TRBJ1-5,TRBV2,CASREGTGGRQPQHF
TRBJ2-1,TRBV19,CASSIEGLAGVYEQFF
TRBJ1-1,TRBV7-9,CASSSAKEGAEAFF
TRBJ2-7,TRBV18,CASSSQGSSYEQYF
TRBJ1-2,TRBV25-1,CASSRDSVNYGYTF
TRBJ2-7,TRBV5-4,CASSESGTSGYSYEQYF
TRBJ2-7,TRBV11-2,CASSAGTSAYEQYF
TRBJ2-7,TRBV27,CASSLDTGPPHEQYF
TRBJ2-7,TRBV5-4,CASSLARGRVNDEQYF
TRBJ2-1,TRBV7-3,CASSRTRGSYNEQFF
TRBJ1-1,TRBV18,CASSYIGSGYTEAFF
TRBJ2-7,TRBV7-2,CASSLAGGRSYEQYF
TRBJ2-5,TRBV29-1,CSVEGLGEETQYF
TRBJ2-7,TRBV28,CASSLLATYEQYF
TRBJ2-1,TRBV9,CASSVGSASSYNEQFF
TRBJ2-7,TRBV19,CASSMELGSSYEQYF
TRBJ1-5,TRBV6-5,CASKPLAARLQPQHF
TRBJ1-4,TRBV6-1,CASSESVRGSTNEKLFF
TRBJ2-5,TRBV9,CASSVGGSRQETQYF
TRBJ1-1,TRBV18,CASSRMIEDTEAFF
TRBJ1-1,TRBV23-1,CASSPHADRAGTEAFF
TRBJ1-1,TRBV4-3,CASSQAWPNTEAFF
TRBJ2-1,TRBV2,CASSEGTTGSEQFF
TRBJ1-3,TRBV21-1,CASPGTGLRSGNTIYF
TRBJ2-1,TRBV7-6,CASSLQGAGGPPYNEQFF
TRBJ2-3,TRBV14,CASSQLAGLVTDTQYF
TRBJ1-1,TRBV5-4,CASSPLDRAGVVENTEAFF
TRBJ2-7,TRBV10-2,CASTWGQGAYEQYF
TRBJ2-1,TRBV4-3,CASSQDWASSYNEQFF
TRBJ2-7,TRBV27,CARGDRERIRRNEQYF
TRBJ2-2,TRBV5-1,CASSPQSGGGPTGELFF
TRBJ2-3,TRBV6-1,CAIKEGASSTDTQYF
TRBJ2-7,TRBV27,CASRPAASIHEQYF
TRBJ1-1,TRBV6-1,CASSETGDSNTEAFF
TRBJ2-2,TRBV5-1,CASSQIGTGNTGELFF
TRBJ2-7,TRBV29-1,CSVELAPGTGEQYF
TRBJ1-1,TRBV7-9,CAGRRDNTEAFF
TRBJ2-1,TRBV7-9,CASSPDWTNNEQFF
TRBJ1-4,TRBV19,CASSMLDSDNEKLFF
TRBJ2-1,TRBV4-3,CASSQDTGGNEQFF
TRBJ1-1,TRBV5-1,CASSSTGGGYVRAFF
TRBJ1-3,TRBV5-1,CASSLDQGATGNTIYF
TRBJ2-1,TRBV6-6,CASSDPGTPYNEQFF
TRBJ2-7,TRBV29-1,CSVRPGRNSYEQYF
TRBJ1-5,TRBV18,CASSPEQGRNQPQHF
TRBJ2-7,TRBV29-1,CSVAGDENYEQYF
TRBJ2-7,TRBV2,CASTGTRGNYEQYF